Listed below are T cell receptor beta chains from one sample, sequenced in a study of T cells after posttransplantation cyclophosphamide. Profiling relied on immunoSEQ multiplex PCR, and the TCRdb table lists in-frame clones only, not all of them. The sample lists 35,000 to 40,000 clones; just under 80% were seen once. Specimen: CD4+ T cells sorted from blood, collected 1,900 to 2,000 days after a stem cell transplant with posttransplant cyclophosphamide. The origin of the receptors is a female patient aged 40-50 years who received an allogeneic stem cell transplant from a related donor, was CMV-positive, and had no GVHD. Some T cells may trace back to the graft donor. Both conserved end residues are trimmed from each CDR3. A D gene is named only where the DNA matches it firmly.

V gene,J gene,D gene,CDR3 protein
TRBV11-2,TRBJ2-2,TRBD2,ASSLIAGLASGELF
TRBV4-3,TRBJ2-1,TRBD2,ASSRGLAGGVGSNEQF
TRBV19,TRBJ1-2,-,ASSITLSNYGYT
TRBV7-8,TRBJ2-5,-,ASSGTGGETQY
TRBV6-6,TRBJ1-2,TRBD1,ASSSPTDRGYGYT
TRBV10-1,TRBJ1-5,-,ASRTREGDQPQH
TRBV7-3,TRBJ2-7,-,ASSFEQGREQY
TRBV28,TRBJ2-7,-,ASSHPRTAPYEQY
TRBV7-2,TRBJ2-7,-,ASSLSRGYEQY
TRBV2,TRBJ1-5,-,ASSESRLYSNQPQH
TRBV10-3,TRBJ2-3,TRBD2,AISALLAGATDTQY
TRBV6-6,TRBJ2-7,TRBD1,ASKSGTGVYEQY
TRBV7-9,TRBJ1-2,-,ASSPGVGNYGYT
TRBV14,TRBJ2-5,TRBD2,ASSRTSGGFKETQY
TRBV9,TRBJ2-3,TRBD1,ASSPTPGGDTQY
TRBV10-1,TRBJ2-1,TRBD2,ASSEWGSGGINEQF
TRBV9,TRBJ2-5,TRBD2,ASSVVWGGSQETQY
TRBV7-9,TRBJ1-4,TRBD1,ASTLTGSTNEKLF
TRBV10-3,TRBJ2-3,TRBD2,AISSLAGGPDTQY
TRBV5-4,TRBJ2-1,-,ATNPAPTGSYNEQF
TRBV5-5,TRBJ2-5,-,ASSFGTALGEAQY
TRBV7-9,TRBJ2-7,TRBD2,ASSLGDSGGLSYEQY
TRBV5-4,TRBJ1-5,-,ASSLSPGGNQPQH
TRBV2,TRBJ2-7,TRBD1,ASSGPGQRTYEQY
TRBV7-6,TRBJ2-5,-,ASTREPETQY
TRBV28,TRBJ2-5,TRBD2,ASSPAGGHQETQY
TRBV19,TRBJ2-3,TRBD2,ASRRTSGGTDTQY
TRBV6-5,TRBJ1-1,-,ASSYSVQVLNTEAF
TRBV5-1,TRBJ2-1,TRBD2,ASSFSGGVNEQF
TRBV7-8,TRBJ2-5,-,ASSFPRGPETQY
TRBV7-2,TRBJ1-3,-,ASRPQGNSGNTIY
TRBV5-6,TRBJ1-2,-,ASSFGEGLRGYGYT
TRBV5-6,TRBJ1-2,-,ASSSDSPYGYT
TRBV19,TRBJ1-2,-,ASSIAGKSNYGYT
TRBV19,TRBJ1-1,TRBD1,ASSAQGARTEAF